This entry features one T cell receptor beta chain sequence. Its antigen is unknown. A read error likely explains this, since a far larger clone differs by one base. Donors each provided 9.5 to 10 milliliters of peripheral blood. These data originate in a study of blood T cells in healthy people across ages. For the second PCR, which ran for roughly 6 to 12 cycles, a sample-barcoded 5' primer and a J-beta primer mix were used. All samples gave at least 2.5 million CDR3-containing paired-end reads. TCRdb re-analysed the 5' RACE reads in MiXCR, keeping a single row per CDR3 protein. The table records about 1,500,000 distinct CDR3 sequences, 28% of them present only once. Looked up from germline, CDR1 is MNHEY and CDR2 is SMNVEV (reference sequence). The CDR3 sequence is 13 residues long. Study conclusions and caveats: Measured against age, TCR beta diversity per million T cells decreased in a roughly linear manner. Compared with aged donors, long-lived donors showed fewer expanded clones, suggesting selection.

The source is a woman aged 25 to 39 in good health. The sample taken for sequencing was blood. The chain uses TRBV27 and TRBJ2-7; possible D gene TRBD1, 6 bases. DNA of the CDR3: TGTGCCAGCAGTTTATCCAGGGGCTACAAGCAGTACTTC. It yields the protein CASSLSRGYKQYF.